This record concerns one TCR beta chain sequence. The antigen is unknown. Treatment specified: roughly 10-day PBMC culture with coronavirus spike peptide pools or control peptides (ViraFEST assay). The data originate from a study of vaccination and CD4 T cells after COVID-19. The CDR3 has 17 amino acids. Losses at the gene ends were 0 bases for V and 3 bases for J; bases not matched to a gene: 7. Looked up from germline, CDR1 is ENHRY and CDR2 is SYGVKD. Oncomine TCR Beta short-read sequencing was applied to DNA from cultured CD4+ T cells. Each CDR3 protein is one row after TCRdb ran MiXCR on the PCR reads. This sample has more than 12,000 distinct CDR3 sequences, with approximately 55% found just once.

V usage is TRBV10-3 and J usage is TRBJ2-5; 10 bases fit TRBD2. The source of this sequence is a human donor who had recovered from COVID-19. The specimen comprised CD4+ T cells from blood, cultured in vitro, sampled before SARS-CoV-2 vaccination. The DNA of the CDR3 is TGTGCCATCAGTGAGTCGACTAGCGGGTCAATTGAAGAGACCCAGTACTTC. Translating it yields CAISESTSGSIEETQYF.